One T cell receptor beta chain is described in this entry. Authors' analysis steps: For nucleated cells, counts were estimated from reference gene primer amplification. The table came from immunoSEQ multiplex PCR; TCRdb's copy has only in-frame clones and leaves some out. D and trimming come from the DNA, and the V and J calls and clone size come from that table. The table includes some 300,000 clones, 90% detected once. This entry is derived from a study of blood T cell repertoires in COVID-19. About the study: Some COVID-19 samples were acute and others convalescent; all came from the United States, Italy and Spain. Sources were T cells, B-cell-depleted T cells, or PBMCs; the material itself was cDNA or gDNA.

Germline lookup yields CDR1 SEHNR and CDR2 FQNEAQ (reference sequence). This CDR3 spans 14 amino acids. V was clipped by 4 bases and J by 8 bases; unmatched bases: 6. Seattle participants joined during active infection and were tracked over time. The clonotype comes from a woman in her 40s with COVID-19, enrolled during active disease. The gene calls are TRBV7-9 and TRBJ1-4; TRBD1 aligns across 8 bases. Sequences were obtained from peripheral blood. Here the CDR3 reads CASSSQGAEEKLFF. For the CDR3, the DNA is TGTGCCAGCAGCTCCCAGGGGGCCGAAGAAAAACTGTTTTTT.